Shown below are 29 T cell receptor beta chains from a single sample sequenced in a study of blood T cell repertoires in COVID-19. Only in-frame clones appear in the TCRdb table, and some are missing; sequencing was by immunoSEQ multiplex PCR. The data contain about 92,000 clones, about 71% of them singletons. Specimen: peripheral blood. These receptors were taken from a woman aged 60-75 years in a cohort sampled during active or convalescent COVID-19.

The J gene is TRBJ1-1, the V gene TRBV4-1; possible D gene TRBD1, 6 bases. The CDR3 sequence is 15 residues long. The V end was cut by 6 bases, the J end by 4 bases, with 18 bases between. Germline CDR1 reads MGHRA; CDR2 reads YSYEKL. CDR3: CASSPRNREGTEAFF. CDR3 DNA sequence: TGCGCCAGCAGTCCCCGAAACAGGGAGGGCACTGAAGCTTTCTTT.

The chain recombines TRBV5-4 with TRBJ1-3; D perhaps matches TRBD1 (6 bases). From germline, CDR1 is SGHNT and CDR2 YYREEE (reference sequence). The CDR3 runs 13 residues. Trimming removed 4 bases from V and 4 bases from J, with 9 bases in between. The CDR3 sequence is CASSQGYGNTIYF. CDR3 coding DNA: TGTGCCAGCAGCCAGGGGTACGGAAACACCATATATTTT.

The chain carries TRBV9 and TRBJ2-1; 7 positions match TRBD1. The CDR3 loop spans 15 amino acids. Germline-derived CDR1 and CDR2 are SGDLS and YYNGEE. Losses at the gene ends were 3 bases for V and 4 bases for J; bases not matched to a gene: 7. The chain's CDR3 is CASSAGTDVYNEQFF. CDR3 nucleotide sequence: TGTGCCAGCAGCGCCGGGACAGACGTTTACAATGAGCAGTTCTTC.

The chain carries TRBV9 and TRBJ2-3; D remains unclear. V lost 3 bases to trimming and J lost 6 bases, with 5 bases between them. This CDR3 is built from 11 residues. The germline V gene has CDR1 SGDLS and CDR2 YYNGEE. CDR3 nucleotides: TGTGCCAGCAGCGCCCGTGATACGCAGTATTTT. Encoded protein: CASSARDTQYF.

The J gene is TRBJ2-2, the V gene TRBV6-6; D is perhaps TRBD2 (6 bases). Between the trimmed V and J ends, which lost 8 bases and 0 bases, there was a span of 7 bases. CDR3 length: 13 residues. In germline, CDR1 is MNHNY, CDR2 SVGAGI (reference sequence). CDR3 residues: CASGGANTGELFF. CDR3 in DNA: TGTGCCAGCGGAGGGGCGAACACCGGGGAGCTGTTTTTT.

The V and J genes are TRBV7-6 and TRBJ2-5; 13 positions match TRBD2. CDR1 SGHVS and CDR2 FNYEAQ come from the germline V gene. The ends lost 6 bases at V and 4 bases at J; junction bases unmatched: 14. This CDR3 has 18 amino acids. CDR3 loop: CASRQGLAGLLRRETQYF. The CDR3 nucleotides read TGTGCCAGCAGACAGGGACTAGCGGGGCTATTGAGACGAGAGACCCAGTACTTC. Full variable domain (rest looked up from reference TRBV7-6 and TRBJ2-5): GAGVSQSPRYKVTKRGQDVALRCDPISGHVSLYWYRQALGQGPEFLTYFNYEAQQDKSGLPNDRFSAERPEGSISTLTIQRTEQRDSAMYRCASRQGLAGLLRRETQYFGPGTRLLVL.

The V gene is TRBV11-2, the J gene TRBJ2-5; maybe TRBD2 (6 bases). V shed 0 bases and J shed 0 bases, with 14 bases lying between them. Germline values: CDR1 SGHAT, CDR2 FQNNGV. The CDR3 sequence is 17 residues long. CDR3 DNA sequence: TGTGCCAGCAGCTTAGATCTAGCGCATAACTACCAAGAGACCCAGTACTTC. Residues: CASSLDLAHNYQETQYF.

The chain recombines TRBV2 with TRBJ1-5; the D gene is possibly TRBD1 (6 bases). Trimming removed 0 bases at V and 7 bases at J, with 10 bases between. The CDR3 loop spans 14 amino acids. CDR1 SNHLY and CDR2 FYNNEI come from the germline V gene. The CDR3 DNA is TGTGCCAGCAGTGAAGCGGACAGTCGACAGCCCCAGCATTTT. Encoded protein: CASSEADSRQPQHF.

This clone occurred many times. The V gene is TRBV5-8, the J gene TRBJ1-2; D ambiguous. CDR1 and CDR2 from the germline V gene are SGHTS and YDEGEE. CDR3 size: 13 residues. V dropped 1 base and J dropped 2 bases, with 6 bases sitting between them. The CDR3 coding sequence is TGTGCCAGCAGCTTGAGACTCAACTATGGCTACACCTTC. It specifies CASSLRLNYGYTF.

This sequence joins TRBV9 and TRBJ1-1, with D tentatively TRBD1 (5 bases). From germline, CDR1 is SGDLS and CDR2 YYNGEE. The CDR3 contains 14 residues. V dropped 4 bases and J dropped 0 bases, with 10 bases sitting between them. The CDR3 DNA reads as TGTGCCAGCAGCAGCAGGGTTATGAACACTGAAGCTTTCTTT. It encodes CASSSRVMNTEAFF.

The rearrangement links TRBV11-3 to TRBJ1-1; 9 bases map to TRBD1. The V gene's germline CDR1 is SGHNT and CDR2 YENEEA. There are 17 residues in the CDR3. V lost 0 bases and J lost 3; bases outside the gene matches: 8. The CDR3 DNA is TGTGCCAGCAGCTTAGAGGGGACAGGGTTTGGTCACACTGAAGCTTTCTTT. Amino acid sequence: CASSLEGTGFGHTEAFF.

This clone has just one count. The chain recombines TRBV3-1 (or the pseudogene TRBV3-2) with TRBJ1-2; D is uncertain. Trimming left V 4 bases short and J 0 bases short, with 9 bases between. The CDR3 sequence is 14 residues long. Germline-derived CDR1 and CDR2 are LGHDT and YNNKEL (reference sequence). The DNA for the CDR3 is TGTGCCAGCAGCCGGGCGCTTACTAACTATGGCTACACCTTC. It specifies CASSRALTNYGYTF.

Details on this clone: The identical CDR3 is also encoded by other nucleotide sequences in the sample. The chain combines TRBV7-8 with TRBJ1-1; D gene unclear. The CDR3 runs 13 residues. Germline V gene data show CDR1 as SGHVS and CDR2 as FQNEAQ. Trimming took 3 bases from V and 4 from J, leaving 9 bases between them. CDR3 sequence reads: CASSLKGGTEAFF. DNA of the CDR3: TGTGCCAGCAGCTTGAAGGGAGGCACTGAAGCTTTCTTT.

The genes are TRBV30 and TRBJ1-6; 7 bases map to TRBD1. Germline V gene data show CDR1 as GTSNPN and CDR2 as SVGIG (reference sequence). Trimming removed 3 bases from V and 4 bases from J; junction bases left unmatched: 9. This CDR3 is 16 amino acids long. The CDR3 sequence is CAWRAPMTGYNSPLHF. The DNA of the CDR3 is TGTGCCTGGAGGGCCCCGATGACAGGGTATAATTCACCCCTCCACTTT.

The rearrangement joins TRBV2 to TRBJ2-1; 12 bases match TRBD2. V lost 5 bases, J lost 0 bases, and 8 bases stayed unmatched. CDR1 and CDR2 from the germline V gene are SNHLY and FYNNEI. The CDR3 runs 18 residues. The CDR3 DNA follows: TGTGCCAGCAGTCGGCTAGCGGGGGGGCCGAGCTCCTACAATGAGCAGTTCTTC. This codes for CASSRLAGGPSSYNEQFF.

V and J are TRBV7-2 and TRBJ1-4; D gene uncertain. V lost 2 bases and J 5 bases, leaving 15 bases between the germline ends. Germline loops: CDR1 SGHTA, CDR2 FQGNSA. The CDR3 totals 16 residues. The CDR3 is CASSLRRQRTNEKLFF. CDR3 sequence (DNA): TGTGCCAGCAGCTTAAGGAGGCAGAGGACCAATGAAAAACTGTTTTTT.

The chain is built from TRBV7-2 and TRBJ2-5; weak D call: TRBD2 (5 bases). CDR1 is SGHTA, CDR2 FQGNSA, per germline. The CDR3 consists of 15 residues. V was shortened by 2 bases and J by 6 bases, with 16 bases between the two germline ends. The chain's CDR3 is CASSLSPGLQQTQYF. In nucleotides, the CDR3 is TGTGCCAGCAGCTTATCCCCGGGATTGCAGCAGACCCAGTACTTC.

The CDR3 spells CSVWTGPANYGYTF. CDR3 sequence (DNA): TGCAGCGTTTGGACAGGGCCAGCTAACTATGGCTACACCTTC. This sequence joins TRBV29-1 and TRBJ1-2, with TRBD1 matching over 8 bases. The CDR3 is made up of 14 amino acids. Germline CDR1 and CDR2: SQVTM and ANQGSEA. The J segment lost 0 bases and the V segment lost 5 bases, leaving 5 bases of the junction unmatched. The complete variable domain, with remaining parts taken from reference TRBV29-1 and TRBJ1-2, reads SAVISQKPSRDICQRGTSLTIQCQVDSQVTMMFWYRQQPGQSLTLIATANQGSEATYESGFVIDKFPISRPNLTFSTLTVSNMSPEDSSIYLCSVWTGPANYGYTFGSGTRLTVV.

In its sample, this clone was seen a few times. The rearrangement joins TRBV5-1 to TRBJ2-5; D is undetermined. Trimming took off 3 bases at V and 2 bases at J, with 11 bases between the two ends. The CDR3 contains 14 residues. The germline V gene encodes CDR1 SGHRS and CDR2 YFSETQ. The CDR3 spells CASSSRLVQETQYF. CDR3 coding DNA: TGCGCCAGCAGCTCCCGTCTCGTTCAAGAGACCCAGTACTTC.

The chain employs TRBV6-2 or TRBV6-3 and TRBJ2-3, with D hard to call. Looked up from germline, CDR1 is MNHEY and CDR2 is SVGEGT. CDR3 length: 12 amino acids. V was shortened by 2 bases and J by 5 bases, with 5 bases between the two germline ends. CDR3 coding DNA: TGTGCCAGCAGTTACAACAGAGATACGCAGTATTTT. It translates to CASSYNRDTQYF.

The V gene is TRBV7-8, the J gene TRBJ2-7, with TRBD1 matching 7 bases. The end of the DNA is better explained by TRBJ2-4, so the J call may be wrong. This CDR3 contains 17 residues. CDR1 is SGHVS, CDR2 FQNEAQ, per germline. CDR3 region: CASSWGTATSTSRIQYF. The CDR3 region has the DNA TGTGCCAGCAGCTGGGGGACAGCCACGTCTACCTCCCGCATTCAGTACTTC.

J is TRBJ2-2 and V is TRBV29-1; 8 nucleotides align to TRBD1. Germline trimming cut 6 bases from V and 5 bases from J; bases unmatched to any gene: 8. The CDR3 runs to 14 residues. Germline V CDR1 and CDR2: SQVTM, ANQGSEA. CDR3 loop: CSVNDRGRTGELFF. The CDR3 coding sequence is TGCAGCGTAAACGACAGGGGCCGAACCGGGGAGCTGTTTTTT.

The chain joins TRBV6-6 to TRBJ1-1; 7 nucleotides match TRBD1. Germline values: CDR1 MNHNY, CDR2 SVGAGI (reference sequence). The V and J ends lost 0 bases and 4 bases, in that order; junction bases with no gene match: 8. This CDR3 is 16 amino acids long. CDR3: CASSYSKGAKGTEAFF. DNA for the CDR3: TGTGCCAGCAGTTACTCGAAGGGGGCTAAGGGCACTGAAGCTTTCTTT.

This rearrangement joins TRBV15 to TRBJ2-7, with 10 nucleotides matching TRBD1. Germline assignment: CDR1 LNHNV and CDR2 YYDKDF (reference sequence). J was trimmed by 2 bases and V by 2 bases; bases with no gene match: 3. The CDR3 runs to 15 residues. CDR3: CATSRRTGGAYEQYF. The CDR3 DNA is TGTGCCACCAGCAGAAGGACAGGGGGGGCCTACGAGCAGTACTTC.

The J gene is TRBJ2-7, the V gene TRBV7-8; D is undetermined. The V end was cut by 6 bases, the J end by 2 bases, with 14 bases between. This CDR3 has 14 amino acids. CDR1 SGHVS and CDR2 FQNEAQ come from the germline V gene. Written as DNA, the CDR3 is TGTGCCAGCAGTACTAAGTGGTTAGCCTACGAGCAGTACTTC. This codes for CASSTKWLAYEQYF.

In this sample, this clone turned up a few times. The V call is TRBV5-6, the J call TRBJ1-2; D is uncertain. Germline CDR1 is SGHDT and CDR2 is YYEEEE. Trimming took off 5 bases at V and 4 bases at J, with 12 bases between the two ends. This CDR3 is 13 amino acids long. The CDR3 DNA reads as TGTGCCAGCAGGCAGATTTCTAGCTATGGCTACACCTTC. Its translation is CASRQISSYGYTF.

This clone was detected only once. The chain couples TRBV5-1 to TRBJ2-1, with TRBD2 matching over 7 bases. The CDR3 has 16 residues. From germline, CDR1 is SGHRS and CDR2 YFSETQ. V trimming: 4 bases; J trimming: 0 bases; junction bases outside the gene matches: 7. The CDR3 nucleotides read TGCGCCAGCAGCCCCGCTAGCGGATACTCCTACAATGAGCAGTTCTTC. This encodes CASSPASGYSYNEQFF. Full variable domain (remainder filled in from reference TRBV5-1 and TRBJ2-1): KAGVTQTPRYLIKTRGQQVTLSCSPISGHRSVSWYQQTPGQGLQFLFEYFSETQRNKGNFPGRFSGRQFSNSRSEMNVSTLELGDSALYLCASSPASGYSYNEQFFGPGTRLTVL.

This sequence joins TRBV11-2 and TRBJ1-2; TRBD1 agrees at 12 bases. CDR3 size: 14 residues. CDR1 is SGHAT and CDR2 is FQNNGV in the germline V gene. Trimming took 1 base from V and 8 from J; bases not matched to a gene: 2. The CDR3 DNA is TGTGCCAGCAGCTTAGTGGGACAGGGGGCCGGCTACACCTTC. Translating gives CASSLVGQGAGYTF.

This clone was observed many times. The gene calls are TRBV7-9 and TRBJ1-2; D not certain. The CDR3 contains 13 residues. V was shortened by 1 base and J by 6 bases, with 9 bases between the two germline ends. Germline lookup yields CDR1 SEHNR and CDR2 FQNEAQ (reference sequence). DNA of the CDR3: TGTGCCAGCAGCTTAGGAGGGTGGGATGGCTACACCTTC. Amino acids: CASSLGGWDGYTF.